This T cell receptor (beta chain) came from a study of blood T cell repertoires in COVID-19 (dated by TCRdb to 2018 to 2021). Turning to the overall study: Samples covering the acute and convalescent phases of COVID-19 were provided by collaborators in the United States, Italy and Spain. The prospective study material was composed of cDNA or gDNA derived from T cells, B-cell-depleted T cells, or PBMCs. The dataset comprised deeply sampled blood TCRbeta repertoires from subjects exposed to, actively infected with, or recovered from COVID-19. A freely available public database, intended as a resource for researchers studying the immune response to SARS-CoV-2, is where the repertoires were released. The samples were drawn from the first 160 participants of the ongoing ImmuneRACE study and from 1,254 subjects provided by 6 global collaborators. A de-identified subject ID, COVID-19 status, age in years and sex were almost always included in the sample metadata. Where HLA class I and class II types were available, the types were taken from metadata supplied by the sample provider, not from assay-based typing. Overall results and qualifications from the work: The quantity of clinical and demographic metadata differed by source and by participant and was supplied without curation.

V and J are trimmed by 4 bases and 3 bases, and the gene matches miss 8 bases of the junction. The CDR3 has 15 amino acids, counting the end cysteine and phenylalanine. Left in the record is the CDR3 DNA by itself, 45 bases read in frame from the first base. The germline V gene yields SGHDT for CDR1 and YYEEEE for CDR2. Note on this clone: Its antigen is not yet known. No much larger clonotype is one base removed from it; base qualities were not supplied.

The immunoSEQ Assay, a bias-controlled multiplex PCR, was used to amplify TCRbeta CDR3 regions from genomic DNA. Turning to the authors' computational methods: Within the assay, amplification of reference gene primers was used to estimate how many nucleated cells each sample contained. Sequence reads were collapsed and filtered to measure the absolute abundance of every unique TCRbeta CDR3 rearrangement. Productive Simpson clonality was computed per sample as the square root of Simpson's diversity index over productive rearrangements. TCRdb holds this immuneACCESS table with in-frame rearrangements only. Some clones are missing; in checked studies, unresolved V genes explain under half, and the rest has no known cause. Clone size and the V and J calls come from that table; the DNA yielded D and trimming. The sample table shows under 250,000 clones, and about 84% are seen once. Of the sample, 1.5% to 2% falls within the top ten clones.

Participants in the prospective study were aged about 18 to 95 years, lived in over 20 United States geographic areas, and enrolled through a virtual design. In the prospective study, cohorts were assigned on the basis of participant-reported clinical history obtained from a screening survey and a study questionnaire. Recovered participants in ImmuneRACE Cohort 3 were defined as having two consecutive negative NP/OP PCR tests, clearance from a healthcare professional, or resolution of symptoms. Each participant in the prospective study had whole blood, serum and a nasopharyngeal or oropharyngeal swab collected by mobile phlebotomists. Prospective study participants could optionally give additional blood draws and questionnaires over an approximately 2-month period. Before DNA extraction, blood samples from the prospective study were shipped at room temperature or frozen.

Sequenced input: PBMCs or T cells enriched from blood (not recorded which). Here the chain combines TRBV5-6 and TRBJ1-1; 8 nucleotides in the junction match TRBD1. The sequence derives from a man aged 55 to 70 who had recovered from COVID-19. The nucleotides read TGTGCCAGCAGCATCGGCGGCAGGGGGCACACTGAAGCTTTCTTT. Its translation is CASSIGGRGHTEAFF.